The clone carrying this T cell receptor (beta chain) has more than one count but fewer than ten. Antigen unknown. This sample stems from a study of beta chain features in type 1 diabetes. Expressed TCRB transcripts were sequenced because the entire RNA isolate underwent reverse transcription. The repertoire was sequenced with immunoSEQ multiplex PCR; TCRdb's copy has only in-frame clones and lacks some. The table has hundreds of thousands of clones, about 15% seen once. Notes on the study in general: A definitive answer on HLA type influencing TCRB rearrangement was not reached here. In all four CD4+ subsets, TCRB CDR3 length was significantly, moderately reduced in type 1 diabetes.

This CDR3 comprises 15 residues. The germline V gene has CDR1 SGDLS and CDR2 YYNGEE. V lost 2 bases to trimming and J lost 2 bases, with 13 bases between them. Sequences were obtained from naive CD4+ T cells from blood. The rearrangement links TRBV9 to TRBJ2-5; the D gene is possibly TRBD1 (6 bases). The TCR was taken from a man between 18 and 29 years old with type 1 diabetes. CDR3 sequence: CASSVSGTQQETQYF. The CDR3 nucleotides read TGTGCCAGCAGCGTCTCCGGGACACAACAAGAGACCCAGTACTTC.